This entry is about one TCR beta chain. TCRdb's copy holds only in-frame clones and misses some; the assay was immunoSEQ multiplex PCR. The table has over 45,000 clones, 65% to 85% seen once. CDR1 is LNHDA and CDR2 is SQIVND in the germline V gene (reference sequence). This CDR3 contains 13 residues. Trimming cost V 6 bases and J 5 bases, with 13 bases left between them. These data come from a study of blood T cell repertoires in COVID-19. Across the study: PBMCs, B-cell-depleted T cells, or T cells provided the cDNA or gDNA that made up the material.

This chain connects TRBV19 to TRBJ2-5, with D maybe TRBD2 (5 bases). The specimen sequenced was peripheral blood. The TCR comes from a man between 60 and 75 years old with acute or convalescent COVID-19. For the CDR3, the DNA is TGTGCCAGTAGCACCACTAGGCAGGAGACCCAGTACTTC. Residues: CASSTTRQETQYF.